This T cell receptor (beta chain) was retrieved from a study of a mutant IDH1 vaccine in newly diagnosed glioma. Turning to the study itself: There were eight vaccinations for patients, given in weeks 1, 3, 5, 7, 11, 15, 19 and 23. First vaccine doses came 4-6 weeks after radiotherapy alone, or with temozolomide cycles. The study's findings and limits: The occurrence of vaccine-induced immune responses was seen in approximately 92% of patients.

Points on this clone: Its cognate antigen is unknown.

The length of the CDR3 is 18 residues. Germline CDR1 and CDR2: SGHTA and FQGNSA. Trimming removed 5 bases from V and 0 bases from J; junction bases left unmatched: 13. Time point described: week 23, last vaccination. Alongside topical imiquimod, each dose of vaccine comprised 300 ug of mutant IDH1 20-mer peptide. Assay: immunoSEQ multiplex PCR; the TCRdb copy retains only in-frame clones and omits some. The repertoire has about 60,000 clones, around 86% of them found once; the top ten carry approximately 1.4%. This clonotype was sampled from a man aged 35 to 55 with glioma. The genes are TRBV7-2 and TRBJ2-7, with 10 bases lining up with TRBD2. This sample comprised PBMCs, obtained from a glioma patient whose treatment included an IDH1 peptide vaccine. The chain's CDR3 is CASSRHRGSGRPSYEQYF. The CDR3 DNA reads as TGTGCCAGCAGCCGGCACAGGGGTAGCGGGAGGCCCTCCTACGAGCAGTACTTC.